The rows below give T cell receptor beta chains drawn from one sample of a study of T cell repertoires in cytomegalovirus infection. Their antigen targets remain unknown. A single record per CDR3 protein comes from TCRdb applying MiXCR to the reads. The table has around 85,000 distinct CDR3 sequences, under 55% seen once; the top ten hold about 92%. The material sequenced was CD8+ T cells from cultured PBMCs, taken from culture after CMV antigen stimulation. The receptor source for this set is a human donor in good health (CMV status not recorded). Some clones in this sample may be carry-over from other donors' samples. CDR3s include the opening cysteine and the closing phenylalanine or tryptophan. Fields, in order: J gene, V gene, CDR3 protein.

TRBJ1-5,TRBV6-5,CASSNGPGQGGQPQHF
TRBJ1-1,TRBV29-1,CSVALWGTGNTEAFF
TRBJ2-5,TRBV7-8,CASSLDRGNQETQYF
TRBJ2-1,TRBV27,CSSRRPGTGGDEQFF
TRBJ2-7,TRBV11-2,CASSPNREGGGYEQYF
TRBJ1-5,TRBV19,CASSDSITGSNQPQHF
TRBJ2-1,TRBV10-3,CAISESGYNEQFF
TRBJ1-4,TRBV27,CASSSGARSNEKLFF
TRBJ2-7,TRBV2,CAGQGLLGQYF
TRBJ2-4,TRBV7-8,CASSADDQGWTKNIQYF
TRBJ2-1,TRBV2,CASSAGRGPYNEQFF
TRBJ2-7,TRBV27,CASSSSAGTVSYEQYF
TRBJ1-2,TRBV19,CASTVGRGALDYGYTF
TRBJ1-4,TRBV6-1,CASSEEGGLIPEEKLFF
TRBJ2-7,TRBV20-1,CSATGTLKQQYF
TRBJ2-5,TRBV4-1,CASSQDRGQETQYF
TRBJ2-3,TRBV12-3/TRBV12-4,CASRRLDTDTQYF
TRBJ2-1,TRBV28,CASSPPGTGLYNEQFF
TRBJ1-1,TRBV4-1,CASRPAGDTEAFF
TRBJ2-7,TRBV27,CASSSRGGRIPFYEQYF
TRBJ1-2,TRBV7-8,CASSLFSPGLANYGYTF
TRBJ1-2,TRBV6-6,CASRRDREVGGYTF
TRBJ1-2,TRBV12-3/TRBV12-4,CASRFLRVGGYGYTF
TRBJ2-7,TRBV2,CASSVAEGSYEQYF
TRBJ1-4,TRBV27,CASSLTGQVSANEKLFF
TRBJ2-7,TRBV9,CASSVAGGPHEQYF
TRBJ2-5,TRBV7-6,CASTPSVEGLDETQYF
TRBJ1-5,TRBV19,CASSLARGIAQPQHF
TRBJ2-7,TRBV7-6,CASSLDRGNYEQYF
TRBJ2-3,TRBV6-1,CASSELGGPSTDTQYF
TRBJ1-2,TRBV7-3,CASSLTMADYGYTF